Listed below are T cell receptor beta chains from one sample, sequenced in a study of cytomegalovirus exposure and HLA in healthy donors. Sequenced by immunoSEQ multiplex PCR; TCRdb stores in-frame clones only, minus some. The sample lists about 120,000 clones; roughly 80% were seen once. The material sequenced was PBMCs. These receptors all stem from a man aged 30 to 39 in good health and CMV-seropositive. Each CDR3 is given without its conserved first and last residue.

j_gene: TRBJ1-1
v_gene: TRBV15
len: 14
CDR3aa: ATSRFRTNVETEAF

j_gene: TRBJ1-2
v_gene: TRBV2
len: 10
CDR3aa: ARDAEGYGYT

j_gene: TRBJ2-2
v_gene: TRBV7-2
len: 13
CDR3aa: ASSFTIASTGELF

j_gene: TRBJ1-1
v_gene: TRBV6-1
len: 12
CDR3aa: ASSSQGERTEAF

j_gene: TRBJ2-1
v_gene: TRBV10-2
len: 13
CDR3aa: ASSESGLLSNEQF

j_gene: TRBJ2-7
v_gene: TRBV6-5
len: 11
CDR3aa: ASRPGQGYEQY

j_gene: TRBJ1-2
v_gene: TRBV6-5
len: 14
CDR3aa: ASSSTLDRGLYGYT

j_gene: TRBJ2-7
v_gene: TRBV21-1
len: 18
CDR3aa: ASSKAGETGGGHRIYEQY

j_gene: TRBJ1-6
v_gene: TRBV27
len: 12
CDR3aa: ASSLPAPGSPLH

j_gene: TRBJ1-1
v_gene: TRBV30
len: 11
CDR3aa: AWSPDSNTEAF

j_gene: TRBJ2-7
v_gene: TRBV11-3
len: 13
CDR3aa: ASSLGGGAVDEQY

j_gene: TRBJ2-5
v_gene: TRBV6-1
len: 14
CDR3aa: ASSEALRGSLETQY

j_gene: TRBJ1-2
v_gene: TRBV7-9
len: 13
CDR3aa: ASSLGRGTNYGYT

j_gene: TRBJ2-3
v_gene: TRBV7-8
len: 14
CDR3aa: ASSRGTSGGTDTQY

j_gene: TRBJ1-2
v_gene: TRBV5-5
len: 13
CDR3aa: ASSLAGGRVDGYT

j_gene: -
v_gene: TRBV10-1
len: 14
CDR3aa: ASSESGGLAVYEQY

j_gene: TRBJ1-4
v_gene: TRBV28
len: 12
CDR3aa: ASSWLATNEKLF

j_gene: TRBJ2-7
v_gene: TRBV11-2
len: 13
CDR3aa: ASSTQGDVSYEQY

j_gene: TRBJ1-2
v_gene: TRBV18
len: 11
CDR3aa: ASSPGEDYGYT

j_gene: TRBJ2-5
v_gene: TRBV5-1
len: 12
CDR3aa: ASSATQGAETQY

j_gene: TRBJ1-1
v_gene: TRBV5-1
len: 12
CDR3aa: ASSLQGADTEAF

j_gene: TRBJ2-1
v_gene: TRBV7-3
len: 15
CDR3aa: ASSLGVGRGSYNEQF

j_gene: TRBJ1-2
v_gene: TRBV25-1
len: 11
CDR3aa: ASSRQGGYGYT

j_gene: TRBJ1-6
v_gene: TRBV7-2
len: 16
CDR3aa: ASSHRDRAFSYNSPLH

j_gene: TRBJ1-3
v_gene: TRBV4-1
len: 13
CDR3aa: ASSQDPGAANTIY

j_gene: TRBJ1-1
v_gene: TRBV27
len: 11
CDR3aa: ASSLSGGTEAF

j_gene: TRBJ2-1
v_gene: TRBV15
len: 13
CDR3aa: ATSSTGFTYNEQF

j_gene: TRBJ2-3
v_gene: TRBV5-1
len: 13
CDR3aa: ASSWSGGDVYTQY

j_gene: TRBJ2-5
v_gene: TRBV9
len: 11
CDR3aa: ASSVQGGETQY

j_gene: TRBJ2-2
v_gene: TRBV6-5
len: 12
CDR3aa: ASSARMNTGELF

j_gene: TRBJ2-1
v_gene: TRBV11-3
len: 12
CDR3aa: ASSSGTGYNEQF

j_gene: TRBJ1-2
v_gene: TRBV14
len: 13
CDR3aa: ASSQAAGIYYGYT

j_gene: TRBJ1-6
v_gene: TRBV7-2
len: 12
CDR3aa: ASSLGIGGSPLH

j_gene: TRBJ1-3
v_gene: TRBV2
len: 11
CDR3aa: ASSEFRGNTIY

j_gene: TRBJ2-3
v_gene: TRBV9
len: 14
CDR3aa: ASSVETGGDTDTQY

j_gene: TRBJ1-1
v_gene: TRBV11-2
len: 12
CDR3aa: ASSSYHLGTEAF

j_gene: TRBJ1-2
v_gene: TRBV6-6
len: 13
CDR3aa: ASSYLDRGPYGYT

j_gene: TRBJ2-7
v_gene: TRBV27
len: 13
CDR3aa: ASSLSSTGPYEQY

j_gene: TRBJ1-2
v_gene: TRBV5-1
len: 11
CDR3aa: ASSLSANYGYT

j_gene: TRBJ1-1
v_gene: TRBV5-8
len: 13
CDR3aa: ASSQDRFLNTEAF

j_gene: -
v_gene: TRBV7-3
len: 13
CDR3aa: ASSFWRTGLYEQY

j_gene: TRBJ2-5
v_gene: TRBV19
len: 13
CDR3aa: ASSIGAGGAETQY

j_gene: TRBJ2-7
v_gene: TRBV2
len: 10
CDR3aa: ASTPGGGVQY

j_gene: TRBJ1-1
v_gene: TRBV5-1
len: 13
CDR3aa: ASSVSQGKNTEAF

j_gene: TRBJ2-4
v_gene: TRBV2
len: 11
CDR3aa: ASKGDSWDIQY

j_gene: TRBJ2-7
v_gene: TRBV7-9
len: 13
CDR3aa: ASSSGRGGVYEQY

j_gene: TRBJ2-7
v_gene: TRBV18
len: 11
CDR3aa: ASSRTGDYEQY

j_gene: TRBJ2-1
v_gene: TRBV2
len: 16
CDR3aa: ASRRWRAGVSSYNEQF

j_gene: TRBJ1-1
v_gene: TRBV7-9
len: 10
CDR3aa: ASPWGPTEAF

j_gene: TRBJ2-1
v_gene: TRBV4-1
len: 12
CDR3aa: ASSQAGREGEQF

j_gene: TRBJ2-7
v_gene: TRBV5-1
len: 11
CDR3aa: ASSLVTSGEQY

j_gene: TRBJ1-4
v_gene: TRBV7-9
len: 13
CDR3aa: SSSLDGPPREKLF

j_gene: TRBJ2-5
v_gene: TRBV9
len: 12
CDR3aa: ASSVRSFQETQY

j_gene: TRBJ1-2
v_gene: TRBV27
len: 12
CDR3aa: ASSFMGTGNGYT

j_gene: TRBJ1-1
v_gene: TRBV7-9
len: 12
CDR3aa: ASSPGTGFGEAF

j_gene: TRBJ1-2
v_gene: TRBV6-1
len: 13
CDR3aa: ASGDRGIIPDGYT

j_gene: TRBJ1-5
v_gene: TRBV6-1
len: 11
CDR3aa: ASSDQGGQPQH

j_gene: TRBJ2-5
v_gene: TRBV18
len: 11
CDR3aa: ASSPDTRETQY

j_gene: TRBJ1-1
v_gene: TRBV27
len: 12
CDR3aa: ASSLSGGNTEAF